The clone carrying this T cell receptor (beta chain) was seen a handful of times. The antigen remains undetermined. The data were obtained in a study of CD4 T cells in relation to SARS-CoV-2 and coronaviruses. Before the COVID-19 pandemic, during about 2011-2019, CD4+ T cells were taken from unexposed donors. After approximately 10 days of culture, CD4+ T cells were isolated. Here immunoSEQ multiplex PCR was the method, and the copy in TCRdb shows in-frame clones only, minus some. The sample carries about 23,000 clones, 73% recorded once. The CDR3 contains 16 residues. J was trimmed by 0 bases and V by 4 bases; bases with no gene match: 5. The germline V gene encodes CDR1 SGHTA and CDR2 FQGTGA.

What was sequenced was CD4+ T cells from PBMCs, cultured in vitro. This sequence originates from a human donor in good health. The rearrangement joins TRBV7-3 to TRBJ1-5; 8 nucleotides match TRBD1. CDR3 sequence: CASSSEGQDSNQPQHF. CDR3 bases: TGTGCCAGCAGCTCTGAGGGACAGGATAGCAATCAGCCCCAGCATTTT.